The 30 T cell receptor beta chains presented below share a single source sample, sequenced in a study of tumor-infiltrating lymphocytes in localized non-small cell lung cancer. The repertoire was sequenced with immunoSEQ multiplex PCR; TCRdb's copy has only in-frame clones and lacks some. Of about 6,400 clones listed, approximately 71% are singletons. Sequencing input: lung tumor tissue. All receptors derive from a human donor with non-small cell lung cancer.

This rearrangement joins TRBV27 to TRBJ2-7; either TRBD1 or TRBD2 may fit D (5 bases each). CDR3 length: 14 amino acids. Germline CDR1 and CDR2: MNHEY and SMNVEV (reference sequence). V shed 4 bases and J shed 2 bases, with 12 bases lying between them. This CDR3 reads CASSSRDDTYEQYF. CDR3 DNA: TGTGCCAGCAGTTCCCGGGACGACACCTACGAGCAGTACTTC.

The genes are TRBV13 and TRBJ2-5; D tentatively fits TRBD1 or TRBD2 (7 bases each). The CDR3 sequence is 16 residues long. The V end lost 5 bases, the J end lost 5 bases, and 21 bases lay between the germline ends. Germline V gene lookup returns CDR1 PRHDT and CDR2 FYEKMQ (reference sequence). Written as DNA, the CDR3 is TGTGCCAGCAGCACTCCCGGCAGGGGGGGATGGGAGACCCAGTACTTC. Translation: CASSTPGRGGWETQYF.

Concerning this clone itself: This specimen includes other DNA sequences encoding the same CDR3. V is TRBV11-2 and J is TRBJ2-1; 12 bases align to TRBD2. After removal of 5 bases from V and 4 bases from J, the junction contained 6 bases not matched to a gene. The V gene's germline CDR1 is SGHAT and CDR2 FQNNGV. The CDR3 runs to 16 residues. CDR3 nucleotides: TGTGCCAGCAGCGTTCGACTAGCGGGAGTGTACAATGAGCAGTTCTTC. It codes for CASSVRLAGVYNEQFF.

This clone has just one count. The V gene is TRBV2, the J gene TRBJ1-4, with 7 bases identical to TRBD1. Germline V CDR1 and CDR2: SNHLY, FYNNEI. The CDR3 spans 12 residues. V gave up 6 bases and J gave up 12 bases; unmatched junction bases: 7. CDR3 in amino acids: CASRLQGIQLFF. CDR3 DNA: TGTGCCAGCAGACTACAGGGGATCCAACTGTTTTTT.

In DNA, the CDR3 is TGCGCCAGCAGGAGCAGCACAGATACGCAGTATTTT. Translated, it gives CASRSSTDTQYF. The chain combines TRBV5-1 with TRBJ2-3; D gene unclear. Between the trimmed V and J ends, which lost 5 bases and 0 bases, there was a span of 4 bases. Germline CDR1 reads SGHRS; CDR2 reads YFSETQ. The CDR3 consists of 12 residues.

The chain carries TRBV5-1 and TRBJ2-2, with a tentative D call TRBD1 (6 bases). Germline CDR1 SGHRS, CDR2 YFSETQ. With 6 bases removed from V and 3 bases from J, the gap between germline ends came to 12 bases. The CDR3 contains 14 residues. Here the CDR3 DNA reads TGCGCCAGCACCCGACAGGACCACACCGGGGAGCTGTTTTTT. Translated, it gives CASTRQDHTGELFF.

The chain joins TRBV11-2 to TRBJ2-1; D perhaps matches TRBD1 (6 bases). The V gene lost 8 bases and the J gene lost 1 base, with 9 bases spanning the gap. This CDR3 has 13 amino acids. Germline-derived CDR1 and CDR2 are SGHAT and FQNNGV. The CDR3: CASATGSYNEQFF. DNA of the CDR3: TGTGCCAGCGCCACAGGGTCCTACAATGAGCAGTTCTTC.

This clone was detected only once. V usage is TRBV29-1 and J usage is TRBJ1-5; tentative D call: TRBD1 (5 bases). The germline gives CDR1 SQVTM, CDR2 ANQGSEA. The CDR3 runs 15 residues. Trimming took off 4 bases at V and 1 base at J, with 14 bases between the two ends. CDR3 sequence (DNA): TGCAGCGTTGGAGTGGGGGGGTCGAGCAATCAGCCCCAGCATTTT. Translating it yields CSVGVGGSSNQPQHF. The full variable domain, rest sourced from reference TRBV29-1 and TRBJ1-5, is SAVISQKPSRDICQRGTSLTIQCQVDSQVTMMFWYRQQPGQSLTLIATANQGSEATYESGFVIDKFPISRPNLTFSTLTVSNMSPEDSSIYLCSVGVGGSSNQPQHFGDGTRLSIL.

The chain joins TRBV19 to TRBJ1-2; no clear D gene. The CDR3 loop spans 14 amino acids. CDR1 and CDR2 from the germline V gene are LNHDA and SQIVND (reference sequence). Trimming left V 2 bases short and J 7 bases short, with 14 bases between. CDR3 amino acids: CASSIWGVVPGYTF. CDR3 in DNA: TGTGCCAGTAGTATATGGGGTGTAGTTCCTGGCTACACCTTC.

The J gene is TRBJ2-7, the V gene TRBV4-2, with D uncertain. Germline V gene sequence: CDR1 LGHNA, CDR2 YNFKEQ. The V end lost 0 bases, the J end lost 0 bases, and 9 bases lay between the germline ends. There are 15 residues in the CDR3. The CDR3 DNA is TGTGCCAGCAGCCAAGATCGCGCGGTCTCCTACGAGCAGTACTTC. Translating gives CASSQDRAVSYEQYF.

This chain uses TRBV4-1 with TRBJ2-1; TRBD1 matches at 7 bases. With V trimmed by 4 bases and J by 10 bases, 7 bases remained unmatched. CDR1 and CDR2 (germline): MGHRA, YSYEKL. The CDR3 extends over 13 amino acids. The CDR3 loop reads CASSLVRGREQFF. The CDR3 DNA reads TGCGCCAGCAGCCTAGTTAGGGGGCGAGAGCAGTTCTTC.

V gene TRBV5-1 combines with J gene TRBJ2-3; D unresolved. V dropped 0 bases and J dropped 2 bases, with 13 bases sitting between them. The CDR3 is 16 residues long. The germline CDR1 and CDR2 sequences are SGHRS and YFSETQ. CDR3 amino acids: CASSLEFVKDTDTQYF. The DNA for the CDR3 is TGCGCCAGCAGCTTGGAATTTGTGAAGGACACAGATACGCAGTATTTT. Using reference TRBV5-1 and TRBJ2-3 for the parts outside the CDR3, the full variable domain is KAGVTQTPRYLIKTRGQQVTLSCSPISGHRSVSWYQQTPGQGLQFLFEYFSETQRNKGNFPGRFSGRQFSNSRSEMNVSTLELGDSALYLCASSLEFVKDTDTQYFGPGTRLTVL.

The rearrangement joins TRBV28 to TRBJ1-2; D is possibly TRBD1 (5 bases). The ends were cut back, 1 base at V and 7 bases at J, with 13 bases in the middle. Germline CDR1 and CDR2: MDHEN and SYDVKM. The CDR3 spans 14 residues. The CDR3 DNA follows: TGTGCCAGCAGTTTATCGTCCAGGGCTATTGGCTACACCTTC. Translation gives CASSLSSRAIGYTF.

The V call is TRBV14, the J call TRBJ2-7; unclear D gene. There are 13 residues in the CDR3. CDR1 is SGHDN and CDR2 is FVKESK in the germline V gene. Deletions cut 0 bases from V and 1 base from J, with 4 bases between. The CDR3 coding sequence is TGTGCCAGCAGCCAAGACCGTTCCTACGAGCAGTACTTC. Amino acid sequence: CASSQDRSYEQYF.

This clone is medium-sized by share. The J gene is TRBJ2-5, the V gene TRBV11-3; maybe TRBD1 (5 bases). Trimming removed 1 base from V and 4 bases from J, with 22 bases in between. CDR3 length: 18 amino acids. From germline, CDR1 is SGHNT and CDR2 YENEEA. The chain's CDR3 is CASSLGGGRDNQGETQYF. The CDR3 DNA reads TGTGCCAGCAGCTTAGGAGGCGGCAGAGACAACCAGGGAGAGACCCAGTACTTC. The full variable domain, rest sourced from reference TRBV11-3 and TRBJ2-5, is EAGVVQSPRYKIIEKKQPVAFWCNPISGHNTLYWYLQNLGQGPELLIRYENEEAVDDSQLPKDRFSAERLKGVDSTLKIQPAELGDSAVYLCASSLGGGRDNQGETQYFGPGTRLLVL.

This clone was detected a few times. The rearrangement links TRBV28 to TRBJ2-1; perhaps TRBD1 as D (5 bases). The CDR3 totals 17 residues. The V end was cut by 3 bases, the J end by 4 bases, with 19 bases between. Germline assignment: CDR1 MDHEN and CDR2 SYDVKM. CDR3 sequence: CASSFSGAIANYNEQFF. The CDR3 nucleotides read TGTGCCAGCAGTTTTTCTGGGGCGATCGCGAATTACAATGAGCAGTTCTTC.

This chain uses TRBV7-9 with TRBJ1-3; 8 bases map to TRBD1. CDR1 SEHNR and CDR2 FQNEAQ come from the germline V gene (reference sequence). The CDR3 has 12 amino acids. With 3 bases clipped from V and 8 bases from J, the junction kept 0 bases outside the gene matches. The CDR3 sequence is CASSLTGDTIYF. DNA of the CDR3: TGTGCCAGCAGCTTGACAGGGGACACCATATATTTT. The full variable domain, rest sourced from reference TRBV7-9 and TRBJ1-3, is DTGVSQNPRHKITKRGQNVTFRCDPISEHNRLYWYRQTLGQGPEFLTYFQNEAQLEKSRLLSDRFSAERPKGSFSTLEIQRTEQGDSAMYLCASSLTGDTIYFGEGSWLTVV.

V is TRBV19 and J is TRBJ2-2; 7 bases match TRBD1. After removal of 5 bases from V and 5 bases from J, the junction contained 14 bases not matched to a gene. CDR1 LNHDA and CDR2 SQIVND come from the germline V gene (reference sequence). The CDR3 has 17 amino acids. The DNA of the CDR3 is TGTGCCAGTAGTTCGCCCCGGGACAGACACGTTACCGGGGAGCTGTTTTTT. Translated: CASSSPRDRHVTGELFF.

The rearrangement joins TRBV27 to TRBJ1-6; D unresolved. CDR3 length: 15 amino acids. Deletions cut 2 bases from V and 6 bases from J, with 11 bases between. CDR1 and CDR2 (germline): MNHEY, SMNVEV (reference sequence). The CDR3 nucleotides are TGTGCCAGCAGTTTAACCCCAGGACCTAATTCACCCCTCCACTTT. This sequence encodes CASSLTPGPNSPLHF.

In its sample, this clone is medium-sized. This rearrangement joins TRBV5-4 to TRBJ2-5; 8 positions agree with TRBD1. Germline CDR1 is SGHNT and CDR2 is YYREEE (reference sequence). With 6 bases clipped from V and 2 bases from J, the junction kept 9 bases outside the gene matches. The CDR3 has 15 amino acids. The CDR3: CASTPSGGGQETQYF. The CDR3 DNA follows: TGTGCCAGCACCCCGTCAGGGGGCGGGCAAGAGACCCAGTACTTC.

Here the CDR3 DNA reads TGTGCCAGCAGTGCGGACAGGCTAAGTTCTGGCTACACCTTC. This translates into CASSADRLSSGYTF. The chain couples TRBV6-4 to TRBJ1-2, with TRBD1 matching over 7 bases. CDR3 length: 14 amino acids. The germline V gene has CDR1 MRHNA and CDR2 SNTAGT. The junction had 9 bases not matched to a gene; V was cut back by 4 bases and J by 7 bases.

The V and J genes are TRBV9 and TRBJ1-2; D is unclear. V was cut by 1 base and J by 4 bases, with 11 bases left in between. CDR1 SGDLS and CDR2 YYNGEE come from the germline V gene. The CDR3 consists of 14 residues. CDR3 sequence (DNA): TGTGCCAGCAGCGTAACGACCCTTTCCTATGGCTACACCTTC. Protein sequence: CASSVTTLSYGYTF.

The chain uses TRBV5-6 and TRBJ2-7; D unclear. The germline V gene encodes CDR1 SGHDT and CDR2 YYEEEE. This CDR3 is 14 amino acids long. The V and J ends lost 0 bases and 3 bases respectively, with 10 bases between them. The CDR3 region is CASSLGSTDYEQYF. The DNA of the CDR3 is TGTGCCAGCAGCTTGGGCAGCACAGACTACGAGCAGTACTTC.

V is TRBV27 and J is TRBJ2-3; 9 bases fit TRBD1. Germline loops: CDR1 MNHEY, CDR2 SMNVEV (reference sequence). V shed 8 bases, J shed 1 base, and the junction held 4 bases outside the gene matches. CDR3 size: 14 residues. The CDR3 DNA sequence: TGTGCCAGCCGTGGGACAGGGCGCACAGATACGCAGTATTTT. Its protein product is CASRGTGRTDTQYF.

This clone was seen a handful of times. CDR3 residues: CASSVGPRNNQPQHF. The CDR3 nucleotides are TGTGCCAGCAGCGTGGGCCCAAGAAACAATCAGCCCCAGCATTTT. This chain joins TRBV7-9 and TRBJ1-5, with D hard to call. The CDR3 loop spans 15 amino acids. V shed 5 bases and J shed 3 bases, with 14 bases lying between them. The germline V gene has CDR1 SEHNR and CDR2 FQNEAQ (reference sequence).

The rearrangement uses TRBV4-2 and TRBJ1-4, with 8 bases fitting TRBD1. This CDR3 is built from 18 residues. CDR1 and CDR2 from the germline V gene are LGHNA and YNFKEQ. With 3 bases clipped from V and 5 bases from J, the junction kept 14 bases outside the gene matches. The CDR3 bases are TGTGCCAGCAGCCATGGTGGACAGGGCCTACGCAGAAATGAAAAACTGTTTTTT. Translated, it gives CASSHGGQGLRRNEKLFF.

The V gene is TRBV7-2, the J gene TRBJ1-1, with TRBD1 as a possible D gene (5 bases). The CDR3 has 13 amino acids. In germline, CDR1 is SGHTA, CDR2 FQGNSA. Between the trimmed V and J ends, which lost 5 bases and 4 bases, there was a span of 11 bases. In DNA form, the CDR3 reads TGTGCCAGCAGCCGGGGGAGAGGCACTGAAGCTTTCTTT. Translation: CASSRGRGTEAFF.

V gene TRBV4-2 combines with J gene TRBJ1-1, with 7 nucleotides matching TRBD1. Unmatched junction bases numbered 3, after V lost 7 bases and J lost 4 bases. The CDR3 runs 12 residues. Germline CDR1 reads LGHNA; CDR2 reads YNFKEQ. CDR3 amino acids: CASKTGSTEAFF. For the CDR3, the DNA is TGTGCCAGCAAGACAGGGAGCACTGAAGCTTTCTTT.

This rearrangement joins TRBV5-6 to TRBJ1-4; 8 bases agree with TRBD1. The germline V gene encodes CDR1 SGHDT and CDR2 YYEEEE. V shed 2 bases, J shed 7 bases, and the junction held 7 bases outside the gene matches. The CDR3 runs to 15 residues. The CDR3 protein is CASSFRTGLGEKLFF. The CDR3 DNA sequence: TGTGCCAGCAGCTTTCGGACAGGGTTGGGTGAAAAACTGTTTTTT. The whole variable domain, filled in from reference TRBV5-6 and TRBJ1-4, reads DAGVTQSPTHLIKTRGQQVTLRCSPKSGHDTVSWYQQALGQGPQFIFQYYEEEERQRGNFPDRFSGHQFPNYSSELNVNALLLGDSALYLCASSFRTGLGEKLFFGSGTQLSVL.

The V gene is TRBV11-2, the J gene TRBJ2-7; D is unclear. The V gene lost 1 base and the J gene lost 3 bases, with 7 bases spanning the gap. This CDR3 is built from 13 residues. Germline V CDR1 and CDR2: SGHAT, FQNNGV. The CDR3 protein is CASSLGIGYEQYF. The CDR3 DNA follows: TGTGCCAGCAGCTTAGGGATCGGCTACGAGCAGTACTTC.